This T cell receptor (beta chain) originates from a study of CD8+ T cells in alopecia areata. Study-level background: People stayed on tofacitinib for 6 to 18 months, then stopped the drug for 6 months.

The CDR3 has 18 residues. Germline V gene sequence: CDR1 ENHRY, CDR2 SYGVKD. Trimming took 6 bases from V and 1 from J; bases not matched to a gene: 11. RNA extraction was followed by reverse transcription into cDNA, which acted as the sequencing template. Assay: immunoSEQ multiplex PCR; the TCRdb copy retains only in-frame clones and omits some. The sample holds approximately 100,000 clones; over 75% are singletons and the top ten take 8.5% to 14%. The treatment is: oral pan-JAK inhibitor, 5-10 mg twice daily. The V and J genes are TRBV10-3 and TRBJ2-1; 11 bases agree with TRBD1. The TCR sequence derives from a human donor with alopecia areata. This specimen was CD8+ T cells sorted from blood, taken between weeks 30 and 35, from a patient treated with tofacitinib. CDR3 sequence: CAISQDRGHPASYNEQFF. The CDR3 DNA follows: TGTGCCATCAGCCAGGACAGGGGGCATCCCGCTTCCTACAATGAGCAGTTCTTC.